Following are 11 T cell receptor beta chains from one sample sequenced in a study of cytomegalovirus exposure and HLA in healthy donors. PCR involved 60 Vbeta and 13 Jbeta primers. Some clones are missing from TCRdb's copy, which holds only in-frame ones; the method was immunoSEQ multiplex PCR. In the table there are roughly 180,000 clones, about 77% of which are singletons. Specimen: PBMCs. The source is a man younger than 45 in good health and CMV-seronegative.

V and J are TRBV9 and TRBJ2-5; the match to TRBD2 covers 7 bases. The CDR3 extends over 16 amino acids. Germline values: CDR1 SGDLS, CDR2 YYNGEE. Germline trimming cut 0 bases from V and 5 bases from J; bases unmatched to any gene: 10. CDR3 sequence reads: CASSVAGGGPPETQYF. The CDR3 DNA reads TGTGCCAGCAGCGTAGCGGGCGGGGGACCCCCCGAGACCCAGTACTTC.

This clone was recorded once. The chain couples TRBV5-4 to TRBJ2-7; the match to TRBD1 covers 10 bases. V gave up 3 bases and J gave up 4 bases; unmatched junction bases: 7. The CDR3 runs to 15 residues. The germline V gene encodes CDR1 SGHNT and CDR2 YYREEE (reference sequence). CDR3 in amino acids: CASSSRQGASYEQYF. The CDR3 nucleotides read TGTGCCAGCAGCTCAAGACAGGGGGCGTCGTACGAGCAGTACTTC.

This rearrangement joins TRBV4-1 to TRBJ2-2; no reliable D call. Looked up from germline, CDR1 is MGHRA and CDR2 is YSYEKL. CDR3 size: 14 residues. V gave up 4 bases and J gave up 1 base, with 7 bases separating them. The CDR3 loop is CASSLSVNTGELFF. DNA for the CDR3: TGCGCCAGCAGCCTCAGCGTGAACACCGGGGAGCTGTTTTTT.

The CDR3 DNA follows: TGTGCCAGCAGCTTAATGTCGCGATCAGGGGGCGAGTCACCCCTCCACTTT. Its protein is CASSLMSRSGGESPLHF. This sequence joins TRBV7-6 and TRBJ1-6; 8 nucleotides line up with TRBD1. Germline lookup yields CDR1 SGHVS and CDR2 FNYEAQ. This CDR3 has 17 amino acids. V gave up 2 bases and J gave up 10 bases; unmatched junction bases: 13.

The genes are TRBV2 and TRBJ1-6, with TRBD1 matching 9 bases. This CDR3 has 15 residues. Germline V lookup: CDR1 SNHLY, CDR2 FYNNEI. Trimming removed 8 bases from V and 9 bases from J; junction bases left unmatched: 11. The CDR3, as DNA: TGTGCCAGCCAGGGGACAGGGAGGTGGGCTTCACCCCTCCACTTT. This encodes CASQGTGRWASPLHF.

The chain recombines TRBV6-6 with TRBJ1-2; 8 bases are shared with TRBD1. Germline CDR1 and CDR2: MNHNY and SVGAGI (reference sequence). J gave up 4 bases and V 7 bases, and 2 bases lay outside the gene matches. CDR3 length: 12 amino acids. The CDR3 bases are TGTGCCAGCATCGGACAGGGCTATGGCTACACCTTC. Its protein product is CASIGQGYGYTF.

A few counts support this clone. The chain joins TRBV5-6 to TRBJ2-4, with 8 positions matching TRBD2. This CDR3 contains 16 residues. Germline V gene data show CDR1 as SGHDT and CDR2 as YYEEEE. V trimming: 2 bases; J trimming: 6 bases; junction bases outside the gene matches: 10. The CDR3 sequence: CASSFAPGSGGNIQYF. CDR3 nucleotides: TGTGCCAGCAGCTTTGCCCCCGGGAGCGGGGGAAACATTCAGTACTTC.

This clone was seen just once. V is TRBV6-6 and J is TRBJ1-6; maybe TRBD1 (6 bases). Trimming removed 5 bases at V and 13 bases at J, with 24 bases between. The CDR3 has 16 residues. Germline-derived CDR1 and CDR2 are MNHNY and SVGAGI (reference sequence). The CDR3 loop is CASSLLFRDTQGPLHF. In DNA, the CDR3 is TGTGCCAGCAGTCTACTATTCCGGGACACCCAAGGGCCCCTCCACTTT.

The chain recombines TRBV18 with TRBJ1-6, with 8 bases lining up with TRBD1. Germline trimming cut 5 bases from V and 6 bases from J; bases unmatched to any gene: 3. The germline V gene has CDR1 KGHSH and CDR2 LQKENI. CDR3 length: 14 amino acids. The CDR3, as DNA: TGTGCCAGCTCATTCGGACAGGGTAATTCACCCCTCCACTTT. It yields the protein CASSFGQGNSPLHF. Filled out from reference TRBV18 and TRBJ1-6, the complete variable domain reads NAGVMQNPRHLVRRRGQEARLRCSPMKGHSHVYWYRQLPEEGLKFMVYLQKENIIDESGMPKERFSAEFPKEGPSILRIQQVVRGDSAAYFCASSFGQGNSPLHFGNGTRLTVT.

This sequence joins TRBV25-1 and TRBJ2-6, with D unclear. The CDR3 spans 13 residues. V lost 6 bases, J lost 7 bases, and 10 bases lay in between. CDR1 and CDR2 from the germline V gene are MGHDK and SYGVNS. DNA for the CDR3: TGTGCCAGCAGAGACTTAAGTGCCAACGTCCTGACTTTC. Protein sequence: CASRDLSANVLTF.

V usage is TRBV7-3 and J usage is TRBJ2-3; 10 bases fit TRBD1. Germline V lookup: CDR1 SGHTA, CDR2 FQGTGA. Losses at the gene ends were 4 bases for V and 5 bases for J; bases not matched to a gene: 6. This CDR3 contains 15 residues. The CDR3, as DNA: TGTGCCAGCAGCTCGGGGACAGGGGTAGTAGATACGCAGTATTTT. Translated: CASSSGTGVVDTQYF.